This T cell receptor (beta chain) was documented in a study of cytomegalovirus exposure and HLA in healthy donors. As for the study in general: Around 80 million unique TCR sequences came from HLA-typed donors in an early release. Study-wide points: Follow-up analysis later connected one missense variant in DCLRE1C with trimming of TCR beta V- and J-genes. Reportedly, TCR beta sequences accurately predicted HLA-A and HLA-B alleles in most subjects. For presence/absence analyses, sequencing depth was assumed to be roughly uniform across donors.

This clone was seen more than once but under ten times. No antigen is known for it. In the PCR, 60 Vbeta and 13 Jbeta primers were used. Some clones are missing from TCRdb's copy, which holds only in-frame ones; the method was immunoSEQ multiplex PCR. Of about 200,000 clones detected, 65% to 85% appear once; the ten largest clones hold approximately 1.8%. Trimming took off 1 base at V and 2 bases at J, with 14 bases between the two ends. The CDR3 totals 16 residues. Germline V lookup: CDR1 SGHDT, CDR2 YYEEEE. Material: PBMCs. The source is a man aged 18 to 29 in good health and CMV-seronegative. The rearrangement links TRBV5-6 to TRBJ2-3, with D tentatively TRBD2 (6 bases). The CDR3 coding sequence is TGTGCCAGCAGCTTGAGGCGCGGGGCGGTCACAGATACGCAGTATTTT. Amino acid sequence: CASSLRRGAVTDTQYF.